The 25 T cell receptor beta chains below were found in one sample sequenced in a study of T cell repertoires in cytomegalovirus infection. TCRdb called the reads again in MiXCR, with one record for every CDR3 protein. In the table there are about 450,000 distinct CDR3 sequences, roughly 31% of which are singletons. Sequencing input: PBMCs. These receptors came from a human donor in good health (CMV status not recorded). Some clones in this sample may be carry-over from other donors' samples.

The chain carries TRBV9 and TRBJ2-4, with D unresolved. Trimming pared 0 bases from V and 8 bases from J, leaving 12 bases between. CDR1 and CDR2 from the germline V gene are SGDLS and YYNGEE. The CDR3 spans 14 residues. CDR3 amino acids: CASSVEVGQDIQYF. CDR3 DNA sequence: TGTGCCAGCAGCGTAGAGGTCGGGCAGGACATTCAGTACTTC.

This clonotype has just a few counts. This rearrangement joins TRBV12-3 or TRBV12-4 to TRBJ1-1, with 8 bases aligning to TRBD1. CDR3 length: 14 residues. V shed 3 bases and J 7 bases; nucleotides not matched to a gene: 7. The CDR3 loop reads CASSLLQGADEAFF. CDR3 in DNA: TGTGCCAGCAGTTTGCTTCAGGGGGCGGATGAAGCTTTCTTT.

The rearrangement links TRBV6-1 to TRBJ2-2; D possibly corresponds to TRBD2 (6 bases). Germline assignment: CDR1 MNHNS and CDR2 SASEGT. This CDR3 is 14 amino acids long. V gave up 6 bases and J gave up 2 bases, with 10 bases separating them. The chain's CDR3 is CASSTGVNTGELFF. The CDR3 DNA is TGTGCCAGCAGCACGGGGGTTAACACCGGGGAGCTGTTTTTT.

This clonotype has only a few counts. This chain uses TRBV19 with TRBJ1-1, with D unclear. The CDR3 runs 15 residues. Deletions cut 2 bases from V and 1 base from J, with 11 bases between. Per germline, CDR1 LNHDA and CDR2 SQIVND (reference sequence). The CDR3 loop reads CASSIIAKTNTEAFF. The CDR3 nucleotides are TGTGCCAGTAGTATAATAGCCAAAACGAACACTGAAGCTTTCTTT.

The CDR3 reads CASSPSGTGELFF. The CDR3 nucleotides read TGCGCCAGCAGCCCTTCAGGGACCGGGGAGCTGTTTTTT. The rearrangement joins TRBV4-1 to TRBJ2-2; D might be TRBD1 (5 bases). The V end was cut by 4 bases, the J end by 5 bases, with 8 bases between. The CDR3 length is 13 residues. Germline V gene lookup returns CDR1 MGHRA and CDR2 YSYEKL.

The J gene is TRBJ2-2, the V gene TRBV11-2; D remains unclear. The CDR3 loop spans 14 amino acids. V was pared by 5 bases and J by 1 base, with 8 bases between. Germline CDR1 reads SGHAT; CDR2 reads FQNNGV. The CDR3, as DNA: TGTGCCAGCAGCCTCACCCAGAACACCGGGGAGCTGTTTTTT. It translates to CASSLTQNTGELFF.

This clonotype was seen a few times. The V and J genes are TRBV12-3 or TRBV12-4 and TRBJ2-3; D might be TRBD2 (5 bases). The V gene lost 6 bases and the J gene lost 0 bases, with 16 bases spanning the gap. CDR3 size: 16 residues. The CDR3 reads CASSRTATLSTDTQYF. CDR3 nucleotide sequence: TGTGCCAGCAGCCGGACTGCAACGCTTAGCACAGATACGCAGTATTTT.

There are a few counts of this clonotype. This chain connects TRBV7-8 to TRBJ2-2, with D possibly TRBD2 on 7 matching bases. V was clipped by 5 bases and J by 5 bases, with 15 bases between them. Germline CDR1 SGHVS, CDR2 FQNEAQ. CDR3 length: 15 amino acids. Here the CDR3 reads CASSEMRGGTGELFF. CDR3 sequence (DNA): TGTGCCAGCAGCGAAATGAGGGGGGGGACCGGGGAGCTGTTTTTT.

This clonotype occurred many times. The chain has TRBV12-3 or TRBV12-4 and TRBJ2-5, with TRBD2 identical over 10 bases. The CDR3 loop spans 14 amino acids. With 6 bases clipped from V and 2 bases from J, the junction kept 3 bases outside the gene matches. Here the CDR3 reads CASSSGGGQETQYF. Here the CDR3 DNA reads TGTGCCAGCAGCAGCGGGGGGGGACAAGAGACCCAGTACTTC.

Worth noting for this clonotype: Here the CDR3 omits its conserved ending phenylalanine or tryptophan, so a read error is the likely source. V usage is TRBV7-9 and J usage is TRBJ1-3; D perhaps matches TRBD1 (5 bases). V lost 1 base and J 4 bases, leaving 8 bases between the germline ends. The germline V gene encodes CDR1 SEHNR and CDR2 FQNEAQ (reference sequence). The CDR3 spans 14 residues. CDR3 DNA: TGTGCCAGCAGCTTAGTTGGGGGAGGAAACACCATATATTTG. Translating gives CASSLVGGGNTIYL.

The chain uses TRBV4-1 and TRBJ1-6, with D uncertain. The CDR3 spans 13 residues. Between the trimmed V and J ends, which lost 1 base and 14 bases, there was a span of 12 bases. Germline lookup yields CDR1 MGHRA and CDR2 YSYEKL. This CDR3 is CASSQVGSRSLHF. CDR3 in DNA: TGCGCCAGCAGCCAAGTCGGGTCTCGATCCCTCCACTTT.

This clonotype has only a few counts. The CDR3 nucleotides read TGCGCCAGCAGCCAATGGGGGAATGGGGGCCGTGTCTCCGAGCAGTACTTC. This translates into CASSQWGNGGRVSEQYF. V and J are TRBV4-1 and TRBJ2-7; D possibly corresponds to TRBD1 (6 bases). This CDR3 has 17 residues. Per germline, CDR1 MGHRA and CDR2 YSYEKL. Trimming left V 2 bases short and J 6 bases short, with 23 bases between.

This clonotype has a handful of counts. J is TRBJ1-3 and V is TRBV6-5; D remains ambiguous. Trimming took 2 bases from V and 0 from J, leaving 5 bases between them. This CDR3 has 14 residues. CDR1 is MNHEY, CDR2 SVGAGI, per germline. The CDR3 region has the DNA TGTGCCAGCAGTTACGCTTTCTCTGGAAACACCATATATTTT. It encodes CASSYAFSGNTIYF.

V usage is TRBV6-2 or TRBV6-3 and J usage is TRBJ2-7; a possible D gene is TRBD1 (6 bases). This CDR3 comprises 16 residues. Trimming took off 7 bases at V and 6 bases at J, with 25 bases between the two ends. Germline V CDR1 and CDR2: MNHEY, SVGEGT. CDR3 sequence (DNA): TGTGCCAGCACTATTACACCAGGGGACGGGTCTCTCGAGCAGTACTTC. This sequence encodes CASTITPGDGSLEQYF.

This clonotype was counted a few times. The CDR3 protein is CSVRVDSYNEQFF. The CDR3 nucleotides read TGCAGCGTTAGGGTGGATTCCTACAATGAGCAGTTCTTC. The chain recombines TRBV29-1 with TRBJ2-1; D is ambiguous. CDR3 length: 13 amino acids. Looked up from germline, CDR1 is SQVTM and CDR2 is ANQGSEA. Deletions cut 5 bases from V and 1 base from J, with 9 bases between.

This chain uses TRBV20-1 with TRBJ1-5, with no clear D. Germline V lookup: CDR1 DFQATT, CDR2 SNEGSKA (reference sequence). V lost 6 bases and J lost 0, with 9 bases in between. The CDR3 totals 13 residues. This CDR3 is CSARPSSNQPQHF. The CDR3 coding sequence is TGCAGTGCCCGTCCCAGTAGCAATCAGCCCCAGCATTTT.

This clonotype was seen repeatedly, ten times or more. The chain recombines TRBV28 with TRBJ1-5; 8 bases map to TRBD1. CDR1 is MDHEN and CDR2 is SYDVKM in the germline V gene. V was pared by 4 bases and J by 3 bases, with 2 bases of the junction left unmatched. CDR3 length: 14 residues. CDR3: CASSSDRANQPQHF. The DNA for the CDR3 is TGTGCCAGCAGTTCGGACAGGGCCAATCAGCCCCAGCATTTT.

This clonotype was counted a few times. This chain links TRBV7-6 with TRBJ1-2; no clear D. CDR1 and CDR2 (germline): SGHVS, FNYEAQ. Trimming pared 1 base from V and 1 base from J, leaving 16 bases between. The CDR3 is 17 amino acids. Here the CDR3 reads CASSLGAKDHFNYGYTF. In nucleotides, the CDR3 is TGTGCCAGCAGCTTAGGGGCAAAAGATCATTTTAACTATGGCTACACCTTC.

This clonotype occurred a few times. The chain combines TRBV12-5 with TRBJ2-5, with D possibly being TRBD2 (5 bases). The CDR3 has 14 amino acids. V was cut by 4 bases and J by 5 bases, with 14 bases left in between. The germline gives CDR1 LGHNT, CDR2 FRNRAP. The CDR3 DNA is TGTGCTAGTGGTTCCGGGGTAAGGGTGGAGACCCAGTACTTC. Translation: CASGSGVRVETQYF.

As regards this clonotype: This CDR3 is missing its conserved last phenylalanine or tryptophan, likely due to a read error. The limits of the CDR3 on the DNA are not certain, so only TCRdb's listed CDR3 is given. The genes are TRBV28 and TRBJ2-5; no DNA check was done on the table's D call, TRBD2. Germline V CDR1 and CDR2: MDHEN, SYDVKM. The CDR3 numbers 16 amino acids, ends counted. CDR3 loop: CASIIWAGGPGETQHC.

This clonotype was seen more than once but under ten times. This sequence joins TRBV6-2 or TRBV6-3 and TRBJ2-1; D call uncertain. V lost 4 bases, J lost 5 bases, and 15 bases lay in between. The CDR3 has 15 amino acids. Germline CDR1 MNHEY, CDR2 SVGEGT. Here the CDR3 reads CASSSRGRRDNEQFF. CDR3 sequence (DNA): TGTGCCAGCAGTTCCCGCGGCAGGCGAGACAATGAGCAGTTCTTC.

This clonotype was seen only a few times. V gene TRBV18 combines with J gene TRBJ1-6; D not resolved. Trimming stripped 0 bases from V and 7 bases from J, with 10 bases between. The CDR3 consists of 15 residues. The germline V gene encodes CDR1 KGHSH and CDR2 LQKENI. The CDR3 sequence is CASSPPSRFNSPLHF. CDR3 nucleotide sequence: TGTGCCAGCTCACCACCTTCCAGATTCAATTCACCCCTCCACTTT.

Regarding this clonotype: Since no conserved phenylalanine or tryptophan closes the CDR3, a read error is the likely cause. This chain links TRBV10-3 with TRBJ2-7; TRBD1 matches 9 bases. The CDR3 length is 15 residues. The germline gives CDR1 ENHRY, CDR2 SYGVKD. Germline trimming cut 3 bases from V and 4 bases from J; bases unmatched to any gene: 7. The CDR3 coding sequence is TGTGCCATCAGTGACCCGGACAGGGGAGAGTACGAGCAGTACTTA. Amino acids: CAISDPDRGEYEQYL.

The V and J genes are TRBV4-2 and TRBJ2-1; TRBD2 matches 12 bases. After removal of 0 bases from V and 2 bases from J, the junction contained 2 bases not matched to a gene. Germline V lookup: CDR1 LGHNA, CDR2 YNFKEQ. The CDR3 runs 17 residues. The CDR3 is CASSQEASGGAYNEQFF. The DNA of the CDR3 is TGTGCCAGCAGCCAAGAGGCTAGCGGGGGGGCCTACAATGAGCAGTTCTTC.

This clonotype was recorded a few times. This sequence joins TRBV28 and TRBJ1-4, with 9 positions matching TRBD1. CDR1 is MDHEN and CDR2 is SYDVKM in the germline V gene. V was clipped by 6 bases and J by 5 bases; unmatched bases: 7. CDR3 length: 15 amino acids. This CDR3 is CASSPHGTGNEKLFF. The CDR3 DNA sequence: TGTGCCAGCAGCCCGCATGGGACAGGGAATGAAAAACTGTTTTTT.